Listed below are T cell receptor beta chains from one sample, sequenced in a study of OX40 agonist ivuxolimab in advanced cancers. Here immunoSEQ multiplex PCR was the method, and the copy in TCRdb shows in-frame clones only, minus some. Among some 100,000 clones listed, about 91% were seen once. Sequencing used CD4+ or CD8+ T cells sorted from blood, obtained in a trial of the OX40 agonist ivuxolimab. The receptors stem from an adult with an advanced solid tumor such as melanoma, head and neck, liver or kidney cancer. CDR3s include the opening cysteine and the closing phenylalanine or tryptophan. The order of the fields is V gene, J gene, CDR3 protein.

>TRBV28|TRBJ2-3
CASSLPPQLAGAADTQYF
>TRBV2|TRBJ2-3
CASSESDWKGPDTQYF
>TRBV5-1|TRBJ1-1
CASSLFQRGEAFF
>TRBV9|TRBJ2-7
CASSVDSSSYEQYF
>TRBV9|TRBJ1-3
CASSVGGRGPSGNTIYF
>TRBV7-8|TRBJ2-1
CASRETLTALTINEQFF
>TRBV5-1|TRBJ1-3
CASTGFSGNTIYF
>TRBV5-1|TRBJ2-5
CASSQGTGGETQYF
>TRBV5-1|TRBJ2-7
CASSLVAGAYEQYF
>TRBV18|TRBJ2-3
CASSPSSRLAGGIDTQYF
>TRBV14|TRBJ2-2
CASSLQQTGELFF
>TRBV19|TRBJ1-2
CAAGEGSYGYTF
>TRBV7-2|TRBJ2-6
CASSLVSGFPSGANVLTF
>TRBV5-5|TRBJ2-4
CASSFGDSKNIQYF